This T cell receptor beta chain derives from a study of blood T cells in healthy people across ages. The CDR3 extends over 16 amino acids. Trimming took 2 bases from V and 4 from J, leaving 15 bases between them. The germline gives CDR1 ENHRY, CDR2 SYGVKD. Then a second PCR, running roughly 7 to 11 cycles, was carried out with a sample-barcoded 5' primer and a J-beta primer mix. One entry per CDR3 protein, called by TCRdb with MiXCR from the 5' RACE reads. The sample lists about 720,000 distinct CDR3 sequences, roughly 25% seen once, with approximately 4% in the top ten. Donor samples were obtained from healthy Caucasian individuals from Russia, aged 6 to 90. Total RNA amounts of at least 6 micrograms were extracted per sample. Overall study results and limits: Older age went with lower TCR beta diversity per million T cells, in a roughly linear way.

As concerns this clonotype: The antigen is unknown.

The same sample was also studied in work on T cells of mothers and their children. That work adds: The authors identified no persistent microchimeric T cell clones.

Material: blood. This clonotype was obtained from a boy aged 5-17 years in good health. The V and J genes are TRBV10-3 and TRBJ2-1, with D possibly matching TRBD1 (5 bases). CDR3 protein: CAISEPVGQLYNEQFF. The CDR3 DNA reads TGTGCCATCAGTGAGCCGGTGGGGCAGCTATACAATGAGCAGTTCTTC.